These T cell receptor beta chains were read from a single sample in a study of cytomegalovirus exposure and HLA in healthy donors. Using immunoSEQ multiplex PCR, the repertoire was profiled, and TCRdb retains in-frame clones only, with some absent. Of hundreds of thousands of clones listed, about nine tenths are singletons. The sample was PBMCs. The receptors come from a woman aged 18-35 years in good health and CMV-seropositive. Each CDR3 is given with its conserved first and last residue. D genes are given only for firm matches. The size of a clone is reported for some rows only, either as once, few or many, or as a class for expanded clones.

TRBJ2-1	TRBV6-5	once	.	TGTGCCAGCACCATAACGTCTTTCGGGGGACCCCAGTTCTTC	CASTITSFGGPQFF
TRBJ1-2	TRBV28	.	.	TGTGCCAGCAGCGAACTAACAGGACGCGGAGACTACACCTTC	CASSELTGRGDYTF
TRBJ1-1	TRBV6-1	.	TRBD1	TGTGCCAGCAGTCCCAGTCTCAGGGGGTATGGTGAAGCTTTCTTT	CASSPSLRGYGEAFF
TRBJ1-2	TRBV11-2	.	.	TGTGCCAGCAGCCCGGGGGGGGCGCTTAACTATGGCTACACCTTC	CASSPGGALNYGYTF
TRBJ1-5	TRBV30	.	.	TGTGCCTGGAGTCCGGACAGAGGTCGCAATCAGCCCCAGCATTTT	CAWSPDRGRNQPQHF
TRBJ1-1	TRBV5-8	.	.	TGTGCCAGCAGCGAAACAGGGATCACTGAAGCTTTCTTT	CASSETGITEAFF
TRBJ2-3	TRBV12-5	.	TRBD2	TGTGCTAGTGGTTTGGGGATGACTAGCGGACCTAGCACAGATACGCAGTATTTT	CASGLGMTSGPSTDTQYF
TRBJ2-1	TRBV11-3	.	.	TGTGCCAGCAGCTCGACCTGGGCAATCCCCTACAATGAGCAGTTCTTC	CASSSTWAIPYNEQFF
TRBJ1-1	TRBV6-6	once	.	TGTGCCAGCAGTTATGGGGGGGTCCCGAACACTGAAGCTTTCTTT	CASSYGGVPNTEAFF
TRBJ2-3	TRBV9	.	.	TGTGCCAGCAGCGCCCACAGGGCCAGCACAGATACGCAGTATTTT	CASSAHRASTDTQYF
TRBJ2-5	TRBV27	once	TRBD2	TGTGCCAGCAGACCCCGCAGGGCGGGAGGCCACTCGGAGACCCAGTACTTC	CASRPRRAGGHSETQYF
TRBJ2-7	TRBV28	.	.	TGTGCCAGCAGTTCGTCCGGGACATTAGCCTACGAGCAGTACTTC	CASSSSGTLAYEQYF
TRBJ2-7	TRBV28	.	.	TGTGCCAGCACCGACTCGAGCTACGAGCAGTACTTC	CASTDSSYEQYF
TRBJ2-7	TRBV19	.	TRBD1	TGTGCCAGTAGTTCCGGGACAGGTGTACCTTACGAGCAGTACTTC	CASSSGTGVPYEQYF
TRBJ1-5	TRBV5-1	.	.	TGCGCCAGCAGCTTGCTAGGGACAATTAATCAGCCCCAGCATTTT	CASSLLGTINQPQHF
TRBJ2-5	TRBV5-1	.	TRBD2	TGCGCCAGCAGCGTCGGGGGGGGGACCCAGTACTTC	CASSVGGGTQYF
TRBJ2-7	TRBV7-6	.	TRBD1	TGTGCCAGCAGCCCCCGGACAGGGAAGATCTACGAGCAGTACTTC	CASSPRTGKIYEQYF
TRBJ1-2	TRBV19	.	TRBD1	TGTGCCAGTAGTCTAAATTTCGACAGGGACTATGGCTACACCTTC	CASSLNFDRDYGYTF
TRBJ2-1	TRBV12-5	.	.	TGTGCTAGTGGTTTGATGCTAGCGATACCGTTGAATGAGCAGTTCTTC	CASGLMLAIPLNEQFF
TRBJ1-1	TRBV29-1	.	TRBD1	TGCAGCGCGGCTGGACAGGGCGGGACTGAAGCTTTCTTT	CSAAGQGGTEAFF